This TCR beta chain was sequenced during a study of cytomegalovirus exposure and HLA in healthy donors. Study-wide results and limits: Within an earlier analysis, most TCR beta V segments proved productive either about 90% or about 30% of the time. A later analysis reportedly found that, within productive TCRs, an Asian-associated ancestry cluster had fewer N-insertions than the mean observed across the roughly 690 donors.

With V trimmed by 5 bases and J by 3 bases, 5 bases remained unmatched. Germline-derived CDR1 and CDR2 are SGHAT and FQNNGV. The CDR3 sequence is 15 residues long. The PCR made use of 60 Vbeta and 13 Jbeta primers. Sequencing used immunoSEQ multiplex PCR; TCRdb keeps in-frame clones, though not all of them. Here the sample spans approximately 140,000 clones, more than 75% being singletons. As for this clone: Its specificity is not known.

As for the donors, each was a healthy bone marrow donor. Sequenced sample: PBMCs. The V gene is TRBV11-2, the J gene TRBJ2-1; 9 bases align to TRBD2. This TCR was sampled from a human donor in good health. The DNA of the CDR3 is TGTGCCAGCAGCCCAGGACTAGCGTTCTACAATGAGCAGTTCTTC. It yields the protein CASSPGLAFYNEQFF.